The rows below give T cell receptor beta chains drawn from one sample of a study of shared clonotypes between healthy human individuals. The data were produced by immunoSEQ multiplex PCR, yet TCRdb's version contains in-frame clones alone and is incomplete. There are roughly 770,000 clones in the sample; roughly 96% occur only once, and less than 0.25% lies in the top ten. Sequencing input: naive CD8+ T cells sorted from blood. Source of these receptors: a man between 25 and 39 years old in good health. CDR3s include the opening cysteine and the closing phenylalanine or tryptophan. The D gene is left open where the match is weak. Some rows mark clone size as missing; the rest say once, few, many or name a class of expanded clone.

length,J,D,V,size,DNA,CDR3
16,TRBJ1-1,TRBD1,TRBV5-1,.,TGCGCCAGCAGCTATAACGGACAGGGATGGAACACTGAAGCTTTCTTT,CASSYNGQGWNTEAFF
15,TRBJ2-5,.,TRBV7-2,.,TGTGCCAGCAGCCCACTTACAGTGGTCCAAGAGACCCAGTACTTC,CASSPLTVVQETQYF
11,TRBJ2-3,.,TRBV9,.,TGTGCCAGCAGCGGAGGGGTGGCGCAGTATTTT,CASSGGVAQYF
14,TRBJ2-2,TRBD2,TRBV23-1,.,TGCGCCAGCAGTCTCTGGACTAGCGTCGGGGAGCTGTTTTTT,CASSLWTSVGELFF
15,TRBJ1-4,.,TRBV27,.,TGTGCCAGCACCGTACAGGGTTCGCGTATTGAAAAACTGTTTTTT,CASTVQGSRIEKLFF
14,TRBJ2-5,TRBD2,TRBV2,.,TGTGCCAGCAGGGCGACTAGCGCCCAAGAGACCCAGTACTTC,CASRATSAQETQYF
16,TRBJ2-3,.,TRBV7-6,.,TGTGCCAGCAGCCCCATTGGGGACGACAGCACAGATACGCAGTATTTT,CASSPIGDDSTDTQYF
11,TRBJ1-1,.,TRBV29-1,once,TGCAGAACAGGGTTGAACACTGAAGCTTTCTTT,CRTGLNTEAFF
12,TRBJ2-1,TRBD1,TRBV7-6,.,TGTGCCAGTACGACAGGGAGTTTTGGGCAGTTCTTC,CASTTGSFGQFF
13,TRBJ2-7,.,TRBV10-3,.,TGTGCCATCAGTGAAAGTGAGGGCTACGAGCAGTACTTC,CAISESEGYEQYF
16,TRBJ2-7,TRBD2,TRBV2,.,TGTGCCAGCAAGGGTACCGGGACTAGCGGTCCCTACGAGCAGTACTTC,CASKGTGTSGPYEQYF
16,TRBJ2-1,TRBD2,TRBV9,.,TGTGCCAGCAGCGTAGCTACTAGCGGACCATACAATGAGCAGTTCTTC,CASSVATSGPYNEQFF
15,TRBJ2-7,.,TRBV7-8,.,TGTGCCAGCAGCTTATCCTGGGACTTCTCCTACGAGCAGTACTTC,CASSLSWDFSYEQYF
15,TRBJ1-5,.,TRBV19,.,TGTGCCAGTAGTTTAAAGCTGGGTGGCAATCAGCCCCAGCATTTT,CASSLKLGGNQPQHF
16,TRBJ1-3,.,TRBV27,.,TGTGCCAGCAGTCCGACCGCGACGGAACCTGGAAACACCATATATTTT,CASSPTATEPGNTIYF
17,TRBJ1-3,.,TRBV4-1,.,TGCGCCAGCAGCCAAGATACCCGGTCGATCTCTGGAAACACCATATATTTT,CASSQDTRSISGNTIYF
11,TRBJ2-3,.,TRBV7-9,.,TGTGCCAGCAGCCCAGTAGATACGCAGTATTTT,CASSPVDTQYF
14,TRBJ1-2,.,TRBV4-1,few,TGCGCCAGCAGCCAAGGGGGGACGGACTATGGCTACACCTTC,CASSQGGTDYGYTF
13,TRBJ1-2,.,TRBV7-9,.,TGTGCCAGCAGCTTATCTAGTGTTTATGGCTACACCTTC,CASSLSSVYGYTF
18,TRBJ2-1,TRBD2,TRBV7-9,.,TGTGCCAGCAGCTTATTTAAGGGCCCGGGAGGCTCCTACAATGAGCAGTTCTTC,CASSLFKGPGGSYNEQFF
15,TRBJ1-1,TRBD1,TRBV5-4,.,TGTGCCAGCAGGCCTACAGGGGGGGCGAACACTGAAGCTTTCTTT,CASRPTGGANTEAFF
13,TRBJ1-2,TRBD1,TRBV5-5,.,TGTGCCAGCAACCCCGGGACAGCCTATGGCTACACCTTC,CASNPGTAYGYTF
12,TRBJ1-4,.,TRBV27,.,TGTGCCAGCAGTTTATCTGGCAGAAGACTGTTTTTT,CASSLSGRRLFF
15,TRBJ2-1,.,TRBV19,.,TGTGCCAGTAGTACGGGACTTAGCTCCTACAATGAGCAGTTCTTC,CASSTGLSSYNEQFF
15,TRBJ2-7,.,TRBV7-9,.,TGTGCCAGCAGCCCCAGGGGCTCCTTGCGCTACGAGCAGTACTTC,CASSPRGSLRYEQYF
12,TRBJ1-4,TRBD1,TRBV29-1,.,TGCAGCGCCGGGACAGTTAATGAAAAACTGTTTTTT,CSAGTVNEKLFF
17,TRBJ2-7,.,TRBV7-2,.,TGTGCCAGCAGCTTAAGCGTCTTGCCTGAAAGCTCCTACGAGCAGTACTTC,CASSLSVLPESSYEQYF
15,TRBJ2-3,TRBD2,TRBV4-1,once,TGCGCCAGCAGCCAAGGACTAGCGACCACAGATACGCAGTATTTT,CASSQGLATTDTQYF
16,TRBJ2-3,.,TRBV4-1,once,TGCGCCAGCAGCCAAGAAAAAACGGTTAGCACAGATACGCAGTATTTT,CASSQEKTVSTDTQYF
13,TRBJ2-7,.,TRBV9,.,TGTGCCAGCAGCGCGTTCCAGGGTTTTGAGCAGTACTTC,CASSAFQGFEQYF
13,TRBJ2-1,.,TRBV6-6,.,TGTGCCAGCAGGGAGTGGGGTAACAATGAGCAGTTCTTC,CASREWGNNEQFF
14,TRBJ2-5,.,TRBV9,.,TGTGCCAGCAGCGTAGGGGGGGTCCAAGAGACCCAGTACTTC,CASSVGGVQETQYF
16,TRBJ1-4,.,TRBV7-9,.,TGTGCCAGCAGTAGGTCCTTGGATGCAACTAATGAAAAACTGTTTTTT,CASSRSLDATNEKLFF
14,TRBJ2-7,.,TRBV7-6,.,TGTGCCAGCAGCTTAGAGGGCAGAACCTACGAGCAGTACTTC,CASSLEGRTYEQYF
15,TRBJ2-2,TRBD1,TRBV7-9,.,TGTGCCAGCAGTCTCGGGACAGGGAACACCGGGGAGCTGTTTTTT,CASSLGTGNTGELFF
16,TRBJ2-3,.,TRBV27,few,TGTGCCAGCAGCCAACTACAGCACGTAGGCCCAGATACGCAGTATTTT,CASSQLQHVGPDTQYF
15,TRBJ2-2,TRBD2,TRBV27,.,TGTGCCAGCAGTTTACTAGCGGGAGACACCGGGGAGCTGTTTTTT,CASSLLAGDTGELFF
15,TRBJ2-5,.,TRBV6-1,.,TGTGCCAGCAGTGGGATGACAGCCTCTTTCGAGACCCAGTACTTC,CASSGMTASFETQYF
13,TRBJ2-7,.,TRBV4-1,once,TGCGCCAGCAGCCGGGCGGCAGAGAACGAGCAGTACTTC,CASSRAAENEQYF
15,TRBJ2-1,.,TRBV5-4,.,TGTGCCAGCAGCCTGGGTAGACCCTCCTACAATGAGCAGTTCTTC,CASSLGRPSYNEQFF
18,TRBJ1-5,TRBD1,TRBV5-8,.,TGTGCCAGCAGCCATGGGCCGCAGGGGGATACGGTCAATCAGCCCCAGCATTTT,CASSHGPQGDTVNQPQHF
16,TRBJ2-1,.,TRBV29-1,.,TGCAGCGTTGAGGGGCTTGCGGGGGCAACCTACAATGAGCAGTTCTTC,CSVEGLAGATYNEQFF
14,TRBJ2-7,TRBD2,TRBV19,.,TGTGCCAGTAGTCCGACTAGCACTACCTACGAGCAGTACTTC,CASSPTSTTYEQYF
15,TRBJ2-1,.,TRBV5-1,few,TGCGCCAGCAGCTTGACCGGGACCGGACTGGATGAGCAGTTCTTC,CASSLTGTGLDEQFF
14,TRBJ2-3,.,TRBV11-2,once,TGTGCCAGCAGCTTAGTCACCCTCTCAGATACGCAGTATTTT,CASSLVTLSDTQYF
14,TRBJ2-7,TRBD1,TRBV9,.,TGTGCCAGCAGCTCAACACAGGGGTCCCACGAGCAGTACTTC,CASSSTQGSHEQYF
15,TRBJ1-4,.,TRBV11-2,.,TGTGCCAGCAGCCAGAGCCCGGCGGATGGTGAAAAACTGTTTTTT,CASSQSPADGEKLFF
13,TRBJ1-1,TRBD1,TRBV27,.,TGTGCCAGCAGCGGGACAGGGCGTACTGAAGCTTTCTTT,CASSGTGRTEAFF
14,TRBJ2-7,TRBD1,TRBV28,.,TGTGCCAGCAGTAAACGGGACAGGGGGTACGAGCAGTACTTC,CASSKRDRGYEQYF
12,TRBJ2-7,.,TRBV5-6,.,TGTGCCAGCAGTCGGACAGTAACCGAGCAGTACTTC,CASSRTVTEQYF
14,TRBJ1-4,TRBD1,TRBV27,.,TGTGCCAGCAGTTTAAACAGGGGAAATGAAAAACTGTTTTTT,CASSLNRGNEKLFF
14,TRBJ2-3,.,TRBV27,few,TGTGCCAGCATACTATCTCCGGGCACAGATACGCAGTATTTT,CASILSPGTDTQYF
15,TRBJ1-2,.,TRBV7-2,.,TGTGCCAGCAGCTTAGTACAGGGAGAGTGGAATGGCTACACCTTC,CASSLVQGEWNGYTF